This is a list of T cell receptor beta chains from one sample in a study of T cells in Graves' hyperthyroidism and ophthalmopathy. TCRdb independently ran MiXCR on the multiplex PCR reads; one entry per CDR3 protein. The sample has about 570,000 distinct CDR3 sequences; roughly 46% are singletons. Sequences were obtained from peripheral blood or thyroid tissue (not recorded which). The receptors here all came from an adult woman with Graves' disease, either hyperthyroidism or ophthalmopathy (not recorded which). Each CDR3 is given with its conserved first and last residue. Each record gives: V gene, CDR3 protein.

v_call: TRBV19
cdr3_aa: CASSIERNSNQPQHF

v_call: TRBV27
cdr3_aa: CASTAGGGAFF

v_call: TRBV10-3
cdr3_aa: CAISDRGRAEAFF

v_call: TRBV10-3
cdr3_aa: CAISSLSWVKETQYF

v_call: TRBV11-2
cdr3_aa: CASSFDRGNQETQYF

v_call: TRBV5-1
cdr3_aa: CASSLVLANIPYEQYF

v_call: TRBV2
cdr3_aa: CASGEVGQVLNSPLHF

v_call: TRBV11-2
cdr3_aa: CASSSIGLANTEAFF

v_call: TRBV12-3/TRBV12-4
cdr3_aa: CASSSPGTGYDQQYF

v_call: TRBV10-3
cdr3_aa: CAISQLEYTGELFF

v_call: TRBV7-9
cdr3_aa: CASSVGTGNFNQPQHF

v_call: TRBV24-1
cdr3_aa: CATSDLRVNTGELFF

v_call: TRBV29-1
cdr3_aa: CSVPGRPSAETQYF

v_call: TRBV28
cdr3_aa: CASSFTQGARMQYF

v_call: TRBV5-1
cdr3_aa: CASEGSNTGELFF

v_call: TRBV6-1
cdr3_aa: CACGNEQFF

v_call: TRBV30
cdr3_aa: CAWSVTGTVYGYTF

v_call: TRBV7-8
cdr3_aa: CASSSGTSGRTYEQYF

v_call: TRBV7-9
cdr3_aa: CASSLDATKVSGNTIYF

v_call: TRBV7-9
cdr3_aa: CASSLSYIGNYEQYF